What follows describes a single T cell receptor (beta chain). This record comes from a study of cytomegalovirus exposure and HLA in healthy donors. The repertoire was sequenced with immunoSEQ multiplex PCR; TCRdb's copy has only in-frame clones and lacks some. The data hold roughly 180,000 clones, with 84% observed a single time. This CDR3 contains 14 residues. The junction had 7 bases not matched to a gene; V was cut back by 5 bases and J by 7 bases. Germline V gene data show CDR1 as MDHEN and CDR2 as SYDVKM. The origin of this receptor is a young man in good health and CMV-seropositive. The chain is built from TRBV28 and TRBJ2-7; 11 positions agree with TRBD1. Input material: PBMCs. CDR3 coding DNA: TGTGCCAGCAGTACCGGGACAGGGGGTTATGAGCAGTACTTC. Translated: CASSTGTGGYEQYF.